The sequence of this T cell receptor (beta chain) was determined in a study of blood T cell repertoires in COVID-19. CDR1 and CDR2 from the germline V gene are MNHNS and SASEGT. J lost 5 bases, V lost 4 bases, and 13 bases had no gene match. CDR3 length equals 16 residues. This clone was observed a single time. Original analysis: Amplification of reference gene primers provided the estimated nucleated cell counts. Sequencing was performed with immunoSEQ multiplex PCR; in TCRdb, only in-frame clones are kept and a portion is missing. The V and J calls and clone size come from that table; D and trimming were worked out from the DNA. Among more than 65,000 clones listed, roughly 85% were seen once.

The chain recombines TRBV6-1 with TRBJ2-5; 7 positions match TRBD2. Sequenced input: peripheral blood. The clonotype originates from an elderly man with acute or convalescent COVID-19. The CDR3 nucleotides read TGTGCCAGCAGTGCCCTCGGGACTATCCCCCTTGAGACCCAGTACTTC. Translated: CASSALGTIPLETQYF.